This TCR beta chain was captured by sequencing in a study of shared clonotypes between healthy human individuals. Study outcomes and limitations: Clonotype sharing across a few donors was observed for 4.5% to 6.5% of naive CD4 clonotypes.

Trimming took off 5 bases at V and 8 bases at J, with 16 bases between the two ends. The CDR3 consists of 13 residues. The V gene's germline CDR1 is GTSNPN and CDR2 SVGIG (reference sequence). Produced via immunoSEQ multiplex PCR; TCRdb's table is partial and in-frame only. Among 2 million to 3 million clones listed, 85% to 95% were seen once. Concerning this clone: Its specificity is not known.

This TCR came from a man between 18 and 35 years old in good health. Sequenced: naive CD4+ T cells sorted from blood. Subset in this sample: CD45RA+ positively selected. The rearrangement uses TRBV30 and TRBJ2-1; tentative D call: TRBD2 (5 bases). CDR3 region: CAWSEGRVYEQFF. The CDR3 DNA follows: TGTGCCTGGTCCGAGGGTAGAGTATATGAGCAGTTCTTC.